This TCR beta chain was sequenced in a study of cytomegalovirus exposure and HLA in healthy donors (dated 2017 in TCRdb). The study in broad terms: An earlier analysis of 587 of the donors reported over 250 Gb of sequence data and 95 million to 120 million unique TCR beta sequences obtained from roughly 180 million T cells. An early release covering 550 to 700 HLA-typed donors comprised around 300 gigabases of sequencing data and approximately 85 million unique TCR sequences. Of the 350 to 400 genotyped donors, 65% to 90% fell in the genetic ancestry cluster associated with self-reported Caucasian donors. The aim of the study was to test whether cataloging public T cell receptors could identify signatures of past pathogen exposure. Using immunosequencing, the study profiled T cell repertoires from about 620 subjects and related those repertoires to cytomegalovirus serostatus. A separate validation cohort of roughly 130 different subjects was used in addition to the roughly 700-subject first cohort. High-throughput TCR immunosequencing, statistical association of individual TCRs with disease status, and machine learning were combined to predict cytomegalovirus infection status. In a later analysis, previously published TCR beta repertoires from 550 to 750 donors were re-analyzed and high-resolution HLA genotyping was added so that TCR occurrence patterns could be studied. The later analysis used no new phenotypic data to find candidate immune exposures, relying instead on TCR beta sequences and their occurrence across donors. To decide whether each TCR beta V gene segment behaved as functional or pseudogenic, an earlier analysis of approximately 590 of the donors relied on high-throughput TCR beta sequencing. Alongside the repertoire data, information on donor age, sex, ethnicity and CMV serostatus was compiled. A later genetic analysis took genome-wide SNP genotypes for about three fifths of the roughly 670 donors and used that subset as a discovery cohort. Every repertoire in the discovery cohort had been generated on one and the same sequencing platform. Class I and class II HLA loci were covered by the typing at four-digit resolution. Typing coverage differed by locus: A, B, C, DRB1 and DQB1 were typed in roughly 620-630 donors, DQA1 in around 500, DPA1 in nearly 610, and DPB1 in 400 to 490. Because of strong linkage in the cohort, roughly five DR-DQ haplotypes were treated as single units for association and clustering. On average, about 240,000 unique TCR beta nucleotide sequences were sequenced per donor among 398 genotyped donors of the cohort, with roughly 19% of those sequences being non-productive.

Library generation was performed with the immunoSEQ multiplex PCR assay. A mixture of 60 forward primers for TCR Vbeta segments and 13 reverse primers for TCR Jbeta segments was used in the multiplex PCR. Amplification of the CDR3 region of rearranged TCR beta genes was performed with a multiplex PCR assay on genomic DNA. The amplified TCR beta libraries were sequenced on the Illumina HiSeq System as 87-base-pair reads. The published analysis was carried out like this. Across the 666 repertoires, a later analysis counted approximately 75 million unique TCR beta chains, approximately 10 million of which were shared by at least two donors. A nearest-neighbor algorithm error-corrected the raw reads and collapsed the reads into unique sequences, merging closely related sequences to remove PCR and sequencing errors. To assign V, D and J gene segments, CDR3 sequences were aligned to IMGT reference sequences. For a sequence to be retained, at least a six-nucleotide match to both a V gene segment and a J gene segment was required. A rearrangement counted as productive if the CDR3 had no stop codons and remained in frame with V and J, and every other rearrangement counted as non-productive. CDR3 was defined by IMGT convention, running from the second conserved V-encoded cysteine to the conserved J-encoded phenylalanine. Sequences without an unambiguous match to a single V gene segment were excluded from the earlier analysis of approximately 560 of the donors. An earlier analysis of a few hundred of the donors classified V segments as functional when productive rearrangements were above 56.7% and as segregating when the standard deviation between donors was above 5%. To diagnose cytomegalovirus status from the catalog of TCR beta chain sequences, a statistical classification framework was built. In a later analysis, TCR nucleotide sequences were compared against IMGT/GENE-DB human TR gene sequences so that V and J genes could be assigned. In a later analysis, CDR3 sequences and most-parsimonious VDJ recombination scenarios were assigned using the TCRdist pipeline. A later analysis defined each TCR beta chain by its CDR3 amino acid sequence plus V-gene family, and excluded reads lacking a unique V-gene family. In a later analysis, 550 to 650 highly shared, low-generation-probability nucleotide sequences were removed to address suspected cross-contamination and a sequencing artifact. A later analysis calculated a clonal expansion index for each public chain from normalized within-repertoire ranks of inferred template counts. In a later analysis, generation probabilities were computed with a VDJ recombination model fitted to out-of-frame rearrangements, and the resulting probabilities were checked against IGoR. In a later analysis, hypergeometric tests were used to score TCR-TCR, TCR-HLA and TCR-CMV co-occurrence, with a repertoire-size bias correction applied to TCR pairs. To estimate false discovery rates, a later analysis permuted the HLA or CMV assignments 20 times. A later analysis grouped co-occurring TCRs with DBSCAN, adding TCRdist sequence similarity when clustering within HLA-allele-positive subsets. Repertoires with fewer than 30,000 or more than 120,000 public chains were left out of co-occurrence clustering, as were about 5 repertoires with anomalous nucleotide sharing. TCRdb limited this immuneACCESS table to in-frame rearrangements with V and J called. A share of clones is missing; checked studies link under half to unresolved V genes, and the rest is unexplained. V and J calls and clone size are as listed in that table; D and trimming were resolved from the DNA. The sample table contains over 100,000 clones; only one count was recorded for about 70% of them. The leading ten clones occupy roughly 10% of the sample.

Beyond this particular receptor, the publication reports: A later genetic analysis associated a missense DCLRE1C variant with V-gene and J-gene trimming of TCR beta chains, and an independent cohort replicated the association. Only TCR beta chains were sequenced in this cohort, and the absence of alpha or paired-chain data limited detectable features. Assigning TCR associations to individual alleles was difficult when HLA alleles, especially DR and DQ, strongly co-occurred. Roughly uniform sequencing depth across donors was assumed in presence/absence analyses, although this assumption may not hold. A later analysis reported that several top co-occurrence clusters appeared linked to parvovirus B19, influenza, CMV and Epstein-Barr virus. A cluster of highly shared sequence variants was judged likely to be a technical artifact of the sequencing pipeline. A later analysis associated around 16,000 TCR beta sequences with specific HLA alleles at a false discovery rate of 0.05. Because counts were too low, seventeen rarely observed V segments, including chromosome 9 orphons, were excluded from the earlier analysis of fewer than 650 of the donors. A further reported finding was that TCR beta sequences accurately predicted the HLA-A and HLA-B alleles for most subjects in the first cohort. Because the 87-base-pair reads could not distinguish some IMGT-functional V segments, including TRBV6-2 and TRBV6-3, those segments were excluded. In vitro tests confirmed that a few of the cytomegalovirus-associated TCR beta chains recognize cytomegalovirus antigens. Broadly in line with IMGT annotations, most TCR beta V segments showed up in productive rearrangements about 87% or about 30% of the time in an earlier analysis of 450 to 750 of the donors. A later analysis found that TCR association rates varied across HLA loci, with DRB1 alleles showing the most associated TCRs and HLA-C alleles the fewest. While some public TCRs were present in many individuals, most TCR sequences turned up only very rarely across donors. Most CMV-associated TCR beta chains appeared to be HLA-restricted in a later analysis, and the HLA associations seemed to be driven largely by CMV exposure. In a later analysis, HLA-associated TCR beta chains showed more clonal expansion and lower generation probabilities than non-associated chains that were equally common. It was suggested by the authors that the approach could potentially be generalized to other disease states and immunological phenotypes. The classifier was reported to diagnose cytomegalovirus status with high specificity and sensitivity in both the original cohort and the validation cohort. Compared with the approximately 670-donor mean, donors in an Asian-associated ancestry cluster had fewer N-insertions in productive TCRs, according to a later genetic analysis. Correlated functional status among segregating V segments might reflect linkage disequilibrium, but an unknown experimental factor could not be ruled out. For the cohort, immune exposure information was limited to CMV serostatus. Because HLA typing was unavailable for some donors at each locus, only the typed subset was used in association tests. The study gave a list of roughly 150 TCR beta chains associated with cytomegalovirus.

Worth noting for this clone: It has no known antigen specificity. No base qualities exist here, and no much larger clone lies one base off it.

CDR1 and CDR2, per the germline V gene (reference sequence), are GTSNPN and SVGIG. From cysteine to phenylalanine, the CDR3 is 12 amino acids long. Of the read, only the CDR3 DNA is kept; its 36 bases are in frame from base 1. V and J are truncated by 3 bases and 3 bases respectively, leaving an intervening sequence of 8 bases. The cohort consisted of hundreds of healthy bone marrow donors. Cohort members were all nominally healthy when sampled, although unrecorded immune exposures were likely present. The donor was CMV seropositive and belonged to the group of 250 to 300 seropositive cohort members. A peripheral blood sample was collected from each donor, and TCR beta sequencing was performed on peripheral blood mononuclear cells. Genomic DNA was extracted from the blood cell samples with the Qiagen DNeasy Blood Extraction Kit.

The origin of this receptor is a man aged 30-40 years in good health and CMV-seropositive. Sequencing used PBMCs. Recombination joined TRBV30 with TRBJ1-1, with the D gene call left open. For the CDR3, the sequence is CAWRTRDTEAFF. Read as DNA, the sequence is TGTGCCTGGAGAACTAGGGACACTGAAGCTTTCTTT.